This TCR beta chain came from a study of T cells in Graves' hyperthyroidism and ophthalmopathy. In the study overall: Prior to any treatment, at the point of initial diagnosis, peripheral blood was collected. Study results and caveats: Most expanded thyroid clonotypes above 0.001 recurred in blood.

Germline assignment: CDR1 SGHTA and CDR2 FQGNSA. V lost 2 bases, J lost 6 bases, and 7 bases stayed unmatched. The CDR3 sequence is 15 residues long. This clonotype appeared many times. Its antigen is currently unknown. The CDR3 regions of TCR beta were amplified from RNA transcripts. Primed by the HTBI set, a first-round RT-PCR was run on the TCR CDR3. TCRdb passed the multiplex PCR reads through MiXCR, listing each CDR3 protein once. The table has 300,000 to 450,000 distinct CDR3 sequences, approximately 13% seen once. The sequence derives from a woman aged 18-35 years with Graves' hyperthyroidism. The sequencing sample was made of blood. The gene calls are TRBV7-2 and TRBJ2-1; TRBD2 agrees at 7 bases. The CDR3 region has the DNA TGTGCCAGCAGCTTACAGGAGGGGAGGGGCAATGAGCAGTTCTTC. It translates to CASSLQEGRGNEQFF. Using reference TRBV7-2 and TRBJ2-1 for the parts outside the CDR3, the full variable domain is GAGVSQSPSNKVTEKGKDVELRCDPISGHTALYWYRQSLGQGLEFLIYFQGNSAPDKSGLPSDRFSAERTGGSVSTLTIQRTQQEDSAVYLCASSLQEGRGNEQFFGPGTRLTVL.